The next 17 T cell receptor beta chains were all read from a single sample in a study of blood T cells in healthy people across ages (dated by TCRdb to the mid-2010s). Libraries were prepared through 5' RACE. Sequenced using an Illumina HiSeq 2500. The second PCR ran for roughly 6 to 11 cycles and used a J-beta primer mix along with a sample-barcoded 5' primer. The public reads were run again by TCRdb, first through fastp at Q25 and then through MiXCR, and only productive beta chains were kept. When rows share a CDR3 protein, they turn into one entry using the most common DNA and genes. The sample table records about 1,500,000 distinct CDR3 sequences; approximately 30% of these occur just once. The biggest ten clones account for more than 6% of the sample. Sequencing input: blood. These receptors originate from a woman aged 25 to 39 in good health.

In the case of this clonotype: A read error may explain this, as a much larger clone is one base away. The CDR3 DNA is TGTGCCAGCAGCTTAAGGGGGGGGGTCTACAATGAGCAGTACTTC. Amino acids: CASSLRGGVYNEQYF. J is TRBJ2-4 and V is TRBV7-3; the match to TRBD2 covers 7 bases. This CDR3 is built from 15 residues. Germline V gene data show CDR1 as SGHTA and CDR2 as FQGTGA. The ends lost 1 base at V and 13 bases at J; junction bases unmatched: 13.

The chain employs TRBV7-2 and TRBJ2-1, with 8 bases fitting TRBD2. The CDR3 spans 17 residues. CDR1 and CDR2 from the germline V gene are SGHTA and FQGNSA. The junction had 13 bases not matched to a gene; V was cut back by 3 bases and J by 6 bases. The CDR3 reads CASSFGAGGQKLNEQFF. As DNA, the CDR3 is TGTGCCAGCAGCTTTGGGGCGGGGGGCCAAAAGCTCAATGAGCAGTTCTTC.

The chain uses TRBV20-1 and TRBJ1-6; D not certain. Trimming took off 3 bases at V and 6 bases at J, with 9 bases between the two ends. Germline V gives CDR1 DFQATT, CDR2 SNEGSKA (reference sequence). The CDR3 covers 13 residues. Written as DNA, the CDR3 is TGCAGTGCTAGGGGCTTGCTTAATTCACCCCTCCACTTT. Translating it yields CSARGLLNSPLHF.

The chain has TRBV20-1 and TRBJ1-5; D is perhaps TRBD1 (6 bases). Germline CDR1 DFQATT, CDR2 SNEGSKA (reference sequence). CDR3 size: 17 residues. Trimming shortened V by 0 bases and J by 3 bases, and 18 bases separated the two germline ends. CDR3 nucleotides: TGCAGTGCTAGAGAGGTCATGCGGGGGGCCCTCAATCAGCCCCAGCATTTT. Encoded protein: CSAREVMRGALNQPQHF.

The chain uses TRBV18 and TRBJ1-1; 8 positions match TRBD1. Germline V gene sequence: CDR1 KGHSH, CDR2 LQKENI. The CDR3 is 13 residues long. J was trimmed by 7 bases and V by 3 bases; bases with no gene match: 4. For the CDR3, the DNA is TGTGCCAGCTCACCGAGTGGACAGGGTGAAGCTTTCTTT. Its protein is CASSPSGQGEAFF.

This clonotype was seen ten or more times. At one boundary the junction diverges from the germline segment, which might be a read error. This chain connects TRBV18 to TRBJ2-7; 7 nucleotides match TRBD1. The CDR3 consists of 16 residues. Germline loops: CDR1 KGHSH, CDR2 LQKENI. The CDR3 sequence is CASSPLPRQGTNEQYF. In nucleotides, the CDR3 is TGCGCCAGCTCACCATTACCTCGACAGGGTACAAACGAGCAGTACTTC. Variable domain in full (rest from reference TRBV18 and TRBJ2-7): NAGVMQNPRHLVRRRGQEARLRCSPMKGHSHVYWYRQLPEEGLKFMVYLQKENIIDESGMPKERFSAEFPKEGPSILRIQQVVRGDSAAYFCASSPLPRQGTNEQYFGPGTRLTVT.

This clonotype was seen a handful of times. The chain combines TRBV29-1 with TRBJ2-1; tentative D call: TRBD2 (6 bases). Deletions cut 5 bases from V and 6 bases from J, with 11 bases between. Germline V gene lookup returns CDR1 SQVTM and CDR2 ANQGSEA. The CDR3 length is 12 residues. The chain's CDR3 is CSVKIGGNEQFF. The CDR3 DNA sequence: TGCAGCGTTAAGATCGGGGGCAATGAGCAGTTCTTC.

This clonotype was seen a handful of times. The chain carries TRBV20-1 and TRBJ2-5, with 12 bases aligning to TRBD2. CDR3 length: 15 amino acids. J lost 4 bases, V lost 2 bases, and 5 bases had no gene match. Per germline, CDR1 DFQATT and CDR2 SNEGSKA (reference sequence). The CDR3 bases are TGCAGTGCTAGACTTTCGACTAGCGGGGGAGAGACCCAGTACTTC. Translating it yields CSARLSTSGGETQYF.

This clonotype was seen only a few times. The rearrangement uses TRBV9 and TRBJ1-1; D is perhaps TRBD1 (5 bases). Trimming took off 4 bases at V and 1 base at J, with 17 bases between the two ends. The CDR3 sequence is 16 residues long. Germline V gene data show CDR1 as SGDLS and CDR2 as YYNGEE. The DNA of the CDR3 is TGTGCCAGCAGCCCTAGACCGACAGCTTCGAACACTGAAGCTTTCTTT. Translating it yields CASSPRPTASNTEAFF.

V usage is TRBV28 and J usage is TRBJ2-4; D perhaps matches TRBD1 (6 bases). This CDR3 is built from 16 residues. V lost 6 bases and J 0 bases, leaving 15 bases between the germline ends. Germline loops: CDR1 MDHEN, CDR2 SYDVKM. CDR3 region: CASRIKDSLAKNIQYF. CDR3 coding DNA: TGTGCCAGCAGGATAAAGGACAGCCTAGCCAAAAACATTCAGTACTTC.

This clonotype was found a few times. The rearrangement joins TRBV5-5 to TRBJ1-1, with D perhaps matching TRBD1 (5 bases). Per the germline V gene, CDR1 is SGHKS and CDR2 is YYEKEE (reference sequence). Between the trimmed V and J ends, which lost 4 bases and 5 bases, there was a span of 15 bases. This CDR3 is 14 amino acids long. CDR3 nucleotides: TGTGCCAGCAGCCTCCTAACGGGGGGGACTGAAGCTTTCTTT. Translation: CASSLLTGGTEAFF.

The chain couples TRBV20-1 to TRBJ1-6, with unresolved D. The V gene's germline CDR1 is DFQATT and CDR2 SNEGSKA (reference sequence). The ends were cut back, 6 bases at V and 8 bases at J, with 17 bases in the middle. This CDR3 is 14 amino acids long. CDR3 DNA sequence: TGCAGTGCCCCCCCGAGGAGGGCAGATTCACCCCTCCACTTT. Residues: CSAPPRRADSPLHF.

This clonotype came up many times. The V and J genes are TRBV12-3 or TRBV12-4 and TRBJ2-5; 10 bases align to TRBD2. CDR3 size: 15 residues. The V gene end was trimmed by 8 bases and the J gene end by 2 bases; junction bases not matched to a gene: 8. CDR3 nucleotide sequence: TGTGCCAGCGGGGCTAGCGGGGGTTTTCAAGAGACCCAGTACTTC. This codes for CASGASGGFQETQYF.

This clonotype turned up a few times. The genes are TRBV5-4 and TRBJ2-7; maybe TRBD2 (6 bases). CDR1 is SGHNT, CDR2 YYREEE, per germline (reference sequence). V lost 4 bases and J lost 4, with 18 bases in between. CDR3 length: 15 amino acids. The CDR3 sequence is CASSPKRRGTYEQYF. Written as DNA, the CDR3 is TGTGCCAGCAGCCCTAAGCGACGCGGGACTTACGAGCAGTACTTC.

The CDR3, as DNA: TGTGCCAGCCGGGCGCGAACGTACACTGAAGCTTTCTTT. The encoded protein is CASRARTYTEAFF. The chain links TRBV27 to TRBJ1-1; D ambiguous. V was pared by 8 bases and J by 3 bases, with 13 bases between. The CDR3 totals 13 residues. The V gene's germline CDR1 is MNHEY and CDR2 SMNVEV (reference sequence).

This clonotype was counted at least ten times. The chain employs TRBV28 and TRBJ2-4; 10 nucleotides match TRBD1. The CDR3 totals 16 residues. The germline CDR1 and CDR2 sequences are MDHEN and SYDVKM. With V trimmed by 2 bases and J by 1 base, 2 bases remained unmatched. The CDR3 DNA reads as TGTGCCAGCAGTTTAGGGACAGGGGTGGCCAAAAACATTCAGTACTTC. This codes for CASSLGTGVAKNIQYF.

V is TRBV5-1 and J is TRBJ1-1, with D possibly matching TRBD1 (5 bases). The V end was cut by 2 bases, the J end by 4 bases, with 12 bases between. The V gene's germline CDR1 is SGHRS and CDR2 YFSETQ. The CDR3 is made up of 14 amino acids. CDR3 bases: TGCGCCAGCAGCTTCGGGGGGAAGGCCACTGAAGCTTTCTTT. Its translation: CASSFGGKATEAFF.